This entry lists 11 T cell receptor beta chains sequenced from one sample in a study of PD-1 blockade in mismatch repair-deficient tumors. Some clones are missing from TCRdb's copy, which holds only in-frame ones; the method was immunoSEQ multiplex PCR. Among some 120,000 clones listed, approximately 86% were seen once. The sample here was peripheral blood, taken 44 weeks after starting pembrolizumab. These receptors all stem from an adult with mismatch repair-deficient cancer.

V gene TRBV28 combines with J gene TRBJ2-4, with D maybe TRBD1 (6 bases). The germline V gene encodes CDR1 MDHEN and CDR2 SYDVKM. The CDR3 has 18 residues. Trimming removed 5 bases at V and 0 bases at J, with 20 bases between. The CDR3 region is CASSLGSRDIIAKNIQYF. CDR3 nucleotides: TGTGCCAGCAGTCTGGGGAGCCGGGACATAATAGCCAAAAACATTCAGTACTTC. Full variable domain (remainder filled in from reference TRBV28 and TRBJ2-4): DVKVTQSSRYLVKRTGEKVFLECVQDMDHENMFWYRQDPGLGLRLIYFSYDVKMKEKGDIPEGYSVSREKKERFSLILESASTNQTSMYLCASSLGSRDIIAKNIQYFGAGTRLSVL.

V is TRBV29-1 and J is TRBJ2-5; no clear D gene. V gave up 7 bases and J gave up 10 bases, with 13 bases separating them. From germline, CDR1 is SQVTM and CDR2 ANQGSEA. The CDR3 loop spans 10 amino acids. The CDR3 reads CSALGDIQYF. Written as DNA, the CDR3 is TGCAGCGCCCTTGGGGATATCCAGTACTTC.

About this clone itself: Germline is not matched at one junction end, which may reflect a read error. This rearrangement joins TRBV6-6 to TRBJ2-3, with D unclear. The germline CDR1 and CDR2 sequences are MNHNY and SVGAGI (reference sequence). This CDR3 spans 11 amino acids. CDR3 DNA: TGTGCCACCAGTCCGGGAGATACGCAGTATTTT. It specifies CATSPGDTQYF.

The chain links TRBV11-3 to TRBJ2-2; 10 positions match TRBD2. Germline loops: CDR1 SGHNT, CDR2 YENEEA. The CDR3 extends over 16 amino acids. With V trimmed by 5 bases and J by 6 bases, 9 bases remained unmatched. The CDR3 DNA is TGTGCCAGCAGCCCAGCGCAGCGGGAGGGCCCCGGGGAGCTGTTTTTT. Translating gives CASSPAQREGPGELFF.

J is TRBJ2-1 and V is TRBV6-1; 8 bases are shared with TRBD1. The germline CDR1 and CDR2 sequences are MNHNS and SASEGT. Unmatched junction bases numbered 8, after V lost 7 bases and J lost 3 bases. The CDR3 runs to 15 residues. The CDR3 nucleotides are TGTGCCAGCACCTTGACAGGGGCGGTCTACAATGAGCAGTTCTTC. Its translation is CASTLTGAVYNEQFF.

This chain uses TRBV27 with TRBJ2-1; D unclear. This CDR3 spans 14 amino acids. Germline CDR1 reads MNHEY; CDR2 reads SMNVEV (reference sequence). V lost 3 bases and J 4 bases, leaving 10 bases between the germline ends. CDR3 sequence: CASSLSDFYNEQFF. CDR3 DNA: TGTGCCAGCAGTTTGTCAGATTTTTACAATGAGCAGTTCTTC.

The rearrangement joins TRBV5-6 to TRBJ1-2; D gene uncertain. Trimming took 4 bases from V and 3 from J, leaving 13 bases between them. CDR1 and CDR2 from the germline V gene are SGHDT and YYEEEE. This CDR3 spans 14 amino acids. CDR3 DNA sequence: TGTGCCAGCAGCGCTCAATGGTCTTACTATGGCTACACCTTC. Translated: CASSAQWSYYGYTF.

CDR3 DNA: TGTGCCAGCAGTCGGACAGGGGCTAGTTATGGCTACACCTTC. Its translation: CASSRTGASYGYTF. The V gene is TRBV6-5, the J gene TRBJ1-2; 9 positions agree with TRBD1. The germline V gene encodes CDR1 MNHEY and CDR2 SVGAGI. The CDR3 is 14 residues long. V shed 5 bases and J 5 bases; nucleotides not matched to a gene: 6.

The chain is built from TRBV7-2 and TRBJ2-5; 9 nucleotides agree with TRBD1. CDR1 and CDR2 from the germline V gene are SGHTA and FQGNSA. The CDR3 extends over 15 amino acids. V shed 1 base and J 4 bases; nucleotides not matched to a gene: 4. The CDR3 nucleotides read TGTGCCAGCAGCTTAGGGGACAGGGTTCGAGAGACCCAGTACTTC. Protein product: CASSLGDRVRETQYF.

The gene calls are TRBV28 and TRBJ2-5, with a tentative D call TRBD1 (6 bases). Germline V gene data show CDR1 as MDHEN and CDR2 as SYDVKM. V was shortened by 2 bases and J by 9 bases, with 16 bases between the two germline ends. The CDR3 covers 14 residues. The CDR3 protein is CASSLAGTPGAQYF. The CDR3 bases are TGTGCCAGCAGTTTAGCCGGGACGCCAGGGGCCCAGTACTTC. Supplemented by reference TRBV28 and TRBJ2-5, the full variable domain reads DVKVTQSSRYLVKRTGEKVFLECVQDMDHENMFWYRQDPGLGLRLIYFSYDVKMKEKGDIPEGYSVSREKKERFSLILESASTNQTSMYLCASSLAGTPGAQYFGPGTRLLVL.

This clone has a handful of counts. The chain joins TRBV28 to TRBJ2-7; no clear D gene. V was trimmed by 4 bases and J by 1 base, leaving 2 bases between them. CDR1 and CDR2 (germline): MDHEN, SYDVKM. The CDR3 totals 11 residues. CDR3 region: CASSWSYEQYF. The CDR3 nucleotides read TGTGCCAGCAGTTGGTCCTACGAGCAGTACTTC.